This TCR beta chain was recorded in a study of immune cell composition in non-small cell lung cancer (dated by TCRdb to 2016 to 2017). About the study as a whole: To assign histologic subtype, which was mostly lung adenocarcinoma or squamous cell carcinoma, H&E was combined with p63, CK5, Napsin A and TTF-1 immunohistochemistry. In supplementary cohort #1, which comprised roughly 10 lung adenocarcinoma cases, paired tumour/lung TCR-beta sequencing was performed and TIL populations were generated so that tumour reactivity could be assessed. A handful of tumour specimens with TCR-beta data were rare histological subtypes and were excluded from the subtype comparisons. Using Adaptive Biotechnologies, the researchers ran TCR-beta sequencing on roughly 34 paired NSCLC tumour and non-adjacent lung specimens, along with roughly 25 tumour-only specimens.

The trim is 5 bases for V and 2 bases for J, with a gap of 6 bases between the germline ends. Per the germline V gene (reference sequence), GTSNPN is the CDR1 and SVGIG is the CDR2. The CDR3 numbers 12 residues from cysteine through phenylalanine. Only the CDR3 DNA stays, 36 bases, in frame from base 1. TCR-beta CDR3 regions were amplified from genomic DNA by a two-step multiplex PCR, with the second step adding Illumina-compatible adaptors. As a commercial immunoSEQ service, TCR-beta immunosequencing was carried out on an Illumina platform. The study's processing was this. Repertoires were summarised by productive clonality and by Top 10 Clones, defined as the percentage of T-cell templates derived from the ten most frequent sequences. Values for productive clonality spanned 0 to 1, where a value of 1 indicated a monoclonal population. Using log10 scatter plots, tumour-associated clones were identified as sequences that made up at least 0.1% of tumour T-cell templates yet were absent from the matched non-adjacent lung. Analyses were done in GraphPad Prism7 and R, with Student's t-tests for two-group comparisons, ANOVA for stages, and linear regression for relationships. TCRdb provides this immuneACCESS table in a form limited to in-frame rearrangements. Some clones are lacking; in checked studies, under half of them reflect an unresolved V gene, and why the rest are absent is not known. That table supplies the V and J calls and clone size; D and trimming were determined from the DNA. The table for this sample lists around 6,400 clones; 87% of them were counted only once. The ten largest clones capture 6% to 6.5% of the sample.

Normal lung samples were non-adjacent lung tissue taken as far from the tumour as possible, at least 3 cm away, from the same patient. From frozen aliquots of unsorted single-cell suspensions, genomic DNA was isolated using the QIAamp DNA kit. Tissues were received within 2 hours of resection and were immediately processed into single-cell suspensions. Tissue was mechanically dissociated and enzymatically digested with DNase I, collagenase I and hyaluronidase for around 27 minutes at 37 °C, then filtered and RBC-lysed. A remark on this clone: Its specific antigen is unknown. Base quality data are lacking; no much larger clone is found one base away.

What the authors observed across the whole study: In over nine adenocarcinoma cases, a strong correlation was found between maximal tumour-associated clone frequency and TIL tumour reactivity, whereas no such correlation was found between overall clonality and TIL tumour reactivity. Smoking pack-years did not significantly correlate with tumour TCR-beta clonality. The reactivity cohort contained only 9 to 10 cases, and the tumour-reactive clones were not shown to have sequences in common with the dominant in vivo tumour-associated clones. Tumour-associated clones >0.5% occurred in nearly half of NSCLC cases: around 36% of adenocarcinomas versus 75% of squamous carcinomas.

This sequence uses TRBV30 and TRBJ2-2; the D gene assignment is ambiguous. The TCR sequence derives from a human donor with non-small cell lung cancer. The sample taken for sequencing was non-adjacent lung tissue. The nucleotides are TGTGCCTGGCAGATCAACACCGGGGAGCTGTTTTTT. Translated, this is CAWQINTGELFF.